A single sample gave rise to the 27 T cell receptor beta chains below, sequenced in a study of human T cells and chemical hapten exposure. TCRdb ran MiXCR on the RACE reads and lists one entry per CDR3 protein. The sample yields around 360,000 distinct CDR3 sequences, 6% to 7% seen once. Sample time point: patch test 2, 6 weeks after DPC sensitization. The sample's treatment: therapeutic diphenylcyclopropenone sensitization with weekly scalp DPC. Sequenced material: whole blood, taken in connection with sensitization to the hapten diphenylcyclopropenone (DPC). These receptors were collected from a woman between 18 and 30 years old with alopecia areata. Some clones in this sample may be carry-over from other donors' samples.

This clonotype has ten or more counts. The chain links TRBV12-3 or TRBV12-4 to TRBJ2-7; TRBD1 agrees at 7 bases. This CDR3 is built from 13 residues. The junction had 7 bases not matched to a gene; V was cut back by 5 bases and J by 6 bases. CDR3 in amino acids: CASSHRQGPEQYF. The CDR3 DNA is TGTGCCAGCAGTCACCGACAGGGCCCCGAGCAGTACTTC.

In its sample, this clonotype was seen a few times. This chain links TRBV6-2 or TRBV6-3 with TRBJ2-7; TRBD2 aligns across 9 bases. The CDR3 has 16 residues. V dropped 3 bases and J dropped 0; count of bases not matched to a gene: 6. Germline V lookup: CDR1 MNHEY, CDR2 SVGEGT. The CDR3 is CASSYIVAGVSYEQYF. The CDR3 bases are TGTGCCAGCAGTTATATTGTAGCGGGGGTCTCCTACGAGCAGTACTTC.

This chain joins TRBV7-9 and TRBJ2-1, with a weak D call TRBD2 (5 bases). Germline V gene data show CDR1 as SEHNR and CDR2 as FQNEAQ (reference sequence). This CDR3 region has 16 residues. The ends were cut back, 4 bases at V and 0 bases at J, with 13 bases in the middle. CDR3 sequence reads: CASSSTGGASYNEQFF. Here the CDR3 DNA reads TGTGCCAGCAGCTCTACCGGAGGCGCCTCCTACAATGAGCAGTTCTTC.

The table lists this clonotype with many counts. V usage is TRBV6-6 and J usage is TRBJ1-5; D is undetermined. The CDR3 extends over 14 amino acids. The V end was cut by 6 bases, the J end by 2 bases, with 11 bases between. Germline loops: CDR1 MNHNY, CDR2 SVGAGI (reference sequence). DNA of the CDR3: TGTGCCAGCAGAGAAGGTCGAGGCAATCAGCCCCAGCATTTT. Amino acid sequence: CASREGRGNQPQHF.

This clonotype was observed a handful of times. The chain joins TRBV6-6 to TRBJ2-2, with D perhaps given as TRBD1 or TRBD2 (6 bases each). V was pared by 6 bases and J by 5 bases, with 19 bases between. Germline CDR1 reads MNHNY; CDR2 reads SVGAGI (reference sequence). CDR3 length: 16 amino acids. CDR3 DNA sequence: TGTGCCAGCAGCCCGTCGGGGGCTGCAGGGACCGGGGAGCTGTTTTTT. Translating gives CASSPSGAAGTGELFF.

The sample holds a few counts of this clonotype. The chain uses TRBV6-2 or TRBV6-3 and TRBJ2-7, with a tentative D call TRBD1 (6 bases). The CDR3 runs to 20 residues. Germline V gene lookup returns CDR1 MNHEY and CDR2 SVGEGT. V lost 2 bases, J lost 5 bases, and 31 bases lay in between. CDR3 sequence (DNA): TGTGCCAGCAGTTACCCCGGCGGGCCCCATTCCGGAACAGGGACCCACGAGCAGTACTTC. This sequence encodes CASSYPGGPHSGTGTHEQYF.

This clonotype was counted only a few times. The chain combines TRBV20-1 with TRBJ2-1; possible D gene TRBD2, 6 bases. The CDR3 extends over 13 amino acids. Looked up from germline, CDR1 is DFQATT and CDR2 is SNEGSKA (reference sequence). The V end was cut by 6 bases, the J end by 7 bases, with 16 bases between. For the CDR3, the DNA is TGCAGTGCCGGAGGGGCTACCCCTAATGAGCAGTTCTTC. It codes for CSAGGATPNEQFF.

J is TRBJ2-2 and V is TRBV7-3; tentative D call: TRBD1 (5 bases). Per the germline V gene, CDR1 is SGHTA and CDR2 is FQGTGA. V was cut by 4 bases and J by 3 bases, with 15 bases left in between. This CDR3 is 16 amino acids long. In DNA, the CDR3 is TGTGCCAGCAGCTCTACCCGCAGGGCCGACACCGGGGAGCTGTTTTTT. This sequence encodes CASSSTRRADTGELFF.

This clonotype showed up just a few times. The chain has TRBV27 and TRBJ2-1; 16 nucleotides agree with TRBD2. V trimming: 5 bases; J trimming: 7 bases; junction bases outside the gene matches: 5. The CDR3 length is 16 residues. CDR1 is MNHEY, CDR2 SMNVEV, per germline (reference sequence). The CDR3 DNA is TGTGCCAGCAGTCCGGGACTAGCGGGGGGGCCGAATGAGCAGTTCTTC. Amino acid sequence: CASSPGLAGGPNEQFF.

The rearrangement joins TRBV4-1 to TRBJ2-3; 13 nucleotides align to TRBD2. CDR3 length: 17 residues. V trimming: 2 bases; J trimming: 1 base; junction bases outside the gene matches: 3. The germline gives CDR1 MGHRA, CDR2 YSYEKL. Here the CDR3 reads CASSQSGTSGGTDTQYF. CDR3 nucleotides: TGCGCCAGCAGCCAATCCGGGACTAGCGGGGGCACAGATACGCAGTATTTT.

This sequence joins TRBV5-5 and TRBJ2-3; D gene unclear. V lost 4 bases to trimming and J lost 2 bases, with 5 bases between them. The CDR3 is 12 residues long. Germline V gene data show CDR1 as SGHKS and CDR2 as YYEKEE (reference sequence). The CDR3 bases are TGTGCCAGCAGCCAAATCACAGATACGCAGTATTTT. Encoded protein: CASSQITDTQYF.

Note on this clonotype: This may arise from a read error, as a much more abundant clone is one base away. The rearrangement joins TRBV6-6 to TRBJ1-4; weak D call: TRBD1 (5 bases). V lost 6 bases to trimming and J lost 12 bases, with 20 bases between them. The germline V gene encodes CDR1 MNHNY and CDR2 SVGAGI (reference sequence). The CDR3 is 14 residues long. This CDR3 reads CASSQGWRDEELFF. Written as DNA, the CDR3 is TGTGCCAGCAGCCAGGGTTGGCGGGACGAAGAACTGTTTTTT.

This clonotype has a handful of counts. V and J are TRBV29-1 and TRBJ2-5; D is possibly TRBD1 or TRBD2 (5 bases each). The length of the CDR3 is 13 residues. CDR1 and CDR2 from the germline V gene are SQVTM and ANQGSEA. Trimming stripped 6 bases from V and 5 bases from J, with 16 bases between. CDR3 loop: CSVGTTARETQYF. The DNA for the CDR3 is TGCAGCGTGGGGACCACCGCACGGGAGACCCAGTACTTC. Complete variable domain (other parts from reference TRBV29-1 and TRBJ2-5): SAVISQKPSRDICQRGTSLTIQCQVDSQVTMMFWYRQQPGQSLTLIATANQGSEATYESGFVIDKFPISRPNLTFSTLTVSNMSPEDSSIYLCSVGTTARETQYFGPGTRLLVL.

In its sample, this clonotype was seen many times. V is TRBV20-1 and J is TRBJ1-2; D not certain. This CDR3 has 12 residues. V lost 0 bases and J 6 bases, leaving 8 bases between the germline ends. The germline CDR1 and CDR2 sequences are DFQATT and SNEGSKA (reference sequence). CDR3 nucleotide sequence: TGCAGTGCTAGAGATCCCGCCGATGGCTACACCTTC. It encodes CSARDPADGYTF.

This rearrangement joins TRBV4-1 to TRBJ2-7; 8 positions match TRBD1. This CDR3 spans 15 amino acids. Germline CDR1 and CDR2: MGHRA and YSYEKL. With 1 base clipped from V and 7 bases from J, the junction kept 9 bases outside the gene matches. The DNA for the CDR3 is TGCGCCAGCAGCCAAGCTTCAGGCAGGGGGCGAGAGCAGTACTTC. This gives the protein CASSQASGRGREQYF.

This clonotype was recorded many times. This chain joins TRBV27 and TRBJ2-7; 7 bases agree with TRBD1. The CDR3 contains 15 residues. Germline CDR1 reads MNHEY; CDR2 reads SMNVEV (reference sequence). The V segment lost 0 bases and the J segment 2 bases; nucleotides outside the gene matches: 4. This CDR3 reads CASSLSGTGAYEQYF. Written as DNA, the CDR3 is TGTGCCAGCAGTTTATCGGGTACAGGGGCCTACGAGCAGTACTTC.

The chain is built from TRBV5-1 and TRBJ2-2; D possibly corresponds to TRBD1 (5 bases). CDR3 length: 16 residues. The germline V gene encodes CDR1 SGHRS and CDR2 YFSETQ. The germline V and J ends were trimmed by 2 bases and 4 bases, with 15 bases remaining between them. The CDR3 is CASSFEPAGITGELFF. The CDR3 DNA follows: TGCGCCAGCAGCTTCGAACCCGCAGGGATCACCGGGGAGCTGTTTTTT.

This clonotype has at least ten counts. This chain connects TRBV20-1 to TRBJ1-1; D gene ambiguous. The CDR3 extends over 14 amino acids. CDR1 and CDR2 (germline): DFQATT, SNEGSKA (reference sequence). V was trimmed by 0 bases and J by 7 bases, leaving 15 bases between them. CDR3 sequence (DNA): TGCAGTGCTAGAGAAGAATCCCAGCGGGGTGAAGCTTTCTTT. Its translation is CSAREESQRGEAFF.

The sample holds a few counts of this clonotype. The J gene is TRBJ2-3, the V gene TRBV5-4; 7 bases map to TRBD2. The CDR3 length is 14 residues. V shed 3 bases and J 4 bases; nucleotides not matched to a gene: 5. The germline V gene has CDR1 SGHNT and CDR2 YYREEE (reference sequence). CDR3 sequence (DNA): TGTGCCAGCAGCTCCGAAGGACTAGCAGATACGCAGTATTTT. The encoded protein is CASSSEGLADTQYF.

In its sample, this clonotype was seen many times. This rearrangement joins TRBV4-3 to TRBJ2-1; TRBD1 aligns across 10 bases. V lost 4 bases to trimming and J lost 7 bases; unmatched junction nucleotides: 10. CDR1 and CDR2 from the germline V gene are LGHNA and YSLEER. CDR3 length: 16 residues. Here the CDR3 DNA reads TGCGCCAGCAGCCGCATAATGGACAGGGGGAAGAATGAGCAGTTCTTC. It codes for CASSRIMDRGKNEQFF.

This clonotype was picked up a small number of times. The CDR3 DNA follows: TGTGCCAGCAGCCCGCCGGACGGGAATCAGCCCCAGCATTTT. As protein: CASSPPDGNQPQHF. J is TRBJ1-5 and V is TRBV7-8; no definite D call. The V gene lost 5 bases and the J gene lost 4 bases, with 12 bases spanning the gap. Germline V CDR1 and CDR2: SGHVS, FQNEAQ. This CDR3 has 14 amino acids.

This clonotype came up many times. The CDR3 loop reads CASSTAGTDNQPQHF. CDR3 nucleotides: TGTGCCAGCAGCACAGCCGGGACAGACAATCAGCCCCAGCATTTT. The chain has TRBV6-5 and TRBJ1-5; 7 bases match TRBD1. The CDR3 is 15 residues long. V trimming: 6 bases; J trimming: 3 bases; junction bases outside the gene matches: 8. Germline loops: CDR1 MNHEY, CDR2 SVGAGI.

This clonotype was detected a few times. V is TRBV18 and J is TRBJ1-1, with a possible D match to TRBD1 (6 bases). The germline CDR1 and CDR2 sequences are KGHSH and LQKENI. The CDR3 has 12 residues. With 3 bases removed from V and 10 bases from J, the gap between germline ends came to 12 bases. CDR3 nucleotide sequence: TGTGCCAGCTCACCTGAGGGGGATGGAGCTTTCTTT. Translating it yields CASSPEGDGAFF.

This clonotype was detected many times. The chain uses TRBV5-1 and TRBJ2-2; the D call may be TRBD1 or TRBD2 (6 bases each). V lost 1 base, J lost 5 bases, and 15 bases lay in between. In germline, CDR1 is SGHRS, CDR2 YFSETQ. The CDR3 sequence is 16 residues long. The DNA of the CDR3 is TGCGCCAGCAGCTTGTTCGAGGGGGGTAGAACCGGGGAGCTGTTTTTT. Protein: CASSLFEGGRTGELFF.

This clonotype was seen a handful of times. The chain carries TRBV5-8 and TRBJ1-5; D possibly corresponds to TRBD1 (6 bases). Germline lookup yields CDR1 SGHTS and CDR2 YDEGEE. V was trimmed by 6 bases and J by 5 bases, leaving 21 bases between them. This CDR3 contains 16 residues. This CDR3 reads CASIISGGGLDQPQHF. In DNA form, the CDR3 reads TGTGCCAGCATCATATCAGGAGGGGGACTGGATCAGCCCCAGCATTTT. The complete variable domain, with remaining parts taken from reference TRBV5-8 and TRBJ1-5, reads EAGVTQSPTHLIKTRGQQATLRCSPISGHTSVYWYQQALGLGLQFLLWYDEGEERNRGNFPPRFSGRQFPNYSSELNVNALELEDSALYLCASIISGGGLDQPQHFGDGTRLSIL.

This clonotype occurred many times. The rearrangement links TRBV5-4 to TRBJ1-2; a weak D match, TRBD1 (6 bases). Trimming removed 4 bases at V and 3 bases at J, with 10 bases between. Germline CDR1 SGHNT, CDR2 YYREEE (reference sequence). The CDR3 has 13 amino acids. The CDR3 loop is CASSQDRHYGYTF. The CDR3 DNA reads as TGTGCCAGCAGCCAGGACAGACACTATGGCTACACCTTC.

V and J are TRBV6-1 and TRBJ2-5; a possible D gene is TRBD2 (5 bases). This CDR3 is 15 amino acids long. V dropped 5 bases and J dropped 5 bases, with 18 bases sitting between them. Looked up from germline, CDR1 is MNHNS and CDR2 is SASEGT. The CDR3 DNA follows: TGTGCCAGCAGTCAATCCTCGTGGTCGGGGGAGACCCAGTACTTC. The encoded protein is CASSQSSWSGETQYF.